This T cell receptor (beta chain) originates from a study of T cell responses to AZD1222 COVID-19 vaccine. Overall study findings and caveats: Among AZD1222 vaccinees, only six were seropositive at baseline. Repertoires were obtained only post-peak T cell response. Following two doses of AZD1222, Spike-specific TCR breadth and depth rose. Dominant CD4 TCR responses targeted spike regions 160-218 and 743-854.

Data came from immunoSEQ multiplex PCR; TCRdb stores just in-frame clones and leaves some out. The table has more than 100,000 clones, 80% to 90% seen once. CDR3 length: 15 residues. CDR1 and CDR2 (germline): MNHEY, SVGEGT. The junction had 8 bases not matched to a gene; V was cut back by 5 bases and J by 7 bases. In regard to this clone: Its specificity is not known.

The sequenced sample was peripheral blood, obtained on day 0 of AZD1222 vaccination. This chain uses TRBV6-2 or TRBV6-3 with TRBJ1-5, with 10 bases fitting TRBD1. The sequence was obtained from an adult in good health. This CDR3 is CASSAAGTGVQPQHF. The CDR3 nucleotides read TGTGCCAGCAGTGCTGCCGGGACAGGGGTGCAGCCCCAGCATTTT.